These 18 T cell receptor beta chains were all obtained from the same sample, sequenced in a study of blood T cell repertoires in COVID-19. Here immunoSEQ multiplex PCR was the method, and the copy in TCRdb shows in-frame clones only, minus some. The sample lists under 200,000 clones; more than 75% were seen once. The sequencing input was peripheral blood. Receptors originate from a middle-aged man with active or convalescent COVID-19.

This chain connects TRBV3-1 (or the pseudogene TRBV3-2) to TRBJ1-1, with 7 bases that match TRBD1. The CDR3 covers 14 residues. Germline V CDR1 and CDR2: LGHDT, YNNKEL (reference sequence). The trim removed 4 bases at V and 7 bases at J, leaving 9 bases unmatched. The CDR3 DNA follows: TGTGCCAGCAGCCGACCGGGAGGGGGCCATGAAGCTTTCTTT. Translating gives CASSRPGGGHEAFF.

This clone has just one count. CDR3 loop: CASSLYSSGSFYEQFF. The CDR3 region has the DNA TGTGCCAGCAGTTTATACTCCAGCGGGAGTTTCTATGAGCAGTTCTTC. V and J are TRBV27 and TRBJ2-1, with 8 bases lining up with TRBD2. The ends lost 1 base at V and 8 bases at J; junction bases unmatched: 10. Germline V gene sequence: CDR1 MNHEY, CDR2 SMNVEV (reference sequence). The CDR3 sequence is 16 residues long.

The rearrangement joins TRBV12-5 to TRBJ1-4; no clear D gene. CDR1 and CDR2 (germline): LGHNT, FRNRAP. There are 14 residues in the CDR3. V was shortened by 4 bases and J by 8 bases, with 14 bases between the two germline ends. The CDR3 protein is CASGSPGVREKLFF. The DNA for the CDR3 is TGTGCTAGTGGTTCCCCCGGGGTTAGGGAAAAACTGTTTTTT.

The DNA for the CDR3 is TGTGCCAGCAGTTTATACGGGTGGACAGAGAGCTCCTACGAGCAGTACTTC. Encoded protein: CASSLYGWTESSYEQYF. This chain joins TRBV27 and TRBJ2-7; D may be TRBD1 (6 bases). This CDR3 is built from 17 residues. Germline-derived CDR1 and CDR2 are MNHEY and SMNVEV (reference sequence). Deletions cut 1 base from V and 0 bases from J, with 16 bases between.

CDR3 sequence (DNA): TGTGCCACCAGTGACCCGGGACAGGGGGAGGGCTACACCTTC. Translating it yields CATSDPGQGEGYTF. This chain uses TRBV24-1 with TRBJ1-2; 11 positions agree with TRBD1. Trimming cost V 4 bases and J 8 bases; bases outside gene matches: 5. CDR1 is KGHDR and CDR2 is SFDVKD in the germline V gene. This CDR3 region has 14 residues.

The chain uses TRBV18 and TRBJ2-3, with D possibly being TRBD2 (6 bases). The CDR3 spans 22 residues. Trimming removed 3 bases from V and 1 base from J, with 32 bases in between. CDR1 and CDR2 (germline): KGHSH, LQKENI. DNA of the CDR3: TGTGCCAGCTCACCGTCAATAAGTCCCCCAGTGAGCGGGCGGTGGGGCACAGATACGCAGTATTTT. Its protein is CASSPSISPPVSGRWGTDTQYF.

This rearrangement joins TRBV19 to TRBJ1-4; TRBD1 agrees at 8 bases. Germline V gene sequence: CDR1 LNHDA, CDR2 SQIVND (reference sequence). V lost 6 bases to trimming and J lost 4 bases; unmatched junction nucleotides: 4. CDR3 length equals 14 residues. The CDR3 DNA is TGTGCCAGTAGGATGGACAGGGATAATGAAAAACTGTTTTTT. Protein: CASRMDRDNEKLFF.

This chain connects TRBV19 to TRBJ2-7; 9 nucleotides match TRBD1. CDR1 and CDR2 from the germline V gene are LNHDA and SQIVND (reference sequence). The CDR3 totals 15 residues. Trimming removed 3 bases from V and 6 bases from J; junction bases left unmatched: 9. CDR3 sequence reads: CASSMKGQGGSEQYF. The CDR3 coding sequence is TGTGCCAGTAGTATGAAGGGACAGGGAGGGTCCGAGCAGTACTTC.

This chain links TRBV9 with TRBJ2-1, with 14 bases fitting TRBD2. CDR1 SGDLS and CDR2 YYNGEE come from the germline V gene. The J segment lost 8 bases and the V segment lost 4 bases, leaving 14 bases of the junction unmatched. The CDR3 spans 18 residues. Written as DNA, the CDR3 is TGTGCCAGCAGCCCCAGTCGCGGGACTAGCGGGAGTTTGGATGAGCAGTTCTTC. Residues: CASSPSRGTSGSLDEQFF.

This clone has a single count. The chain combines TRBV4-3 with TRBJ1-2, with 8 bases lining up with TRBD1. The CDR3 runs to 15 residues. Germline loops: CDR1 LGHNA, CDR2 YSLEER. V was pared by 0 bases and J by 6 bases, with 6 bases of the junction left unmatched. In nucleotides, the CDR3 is TGCGCCAGCAGCCAAGAGCGGACAGGGATGCATGGCTACACCTTC. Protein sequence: CASSQERTGMHGYTF.

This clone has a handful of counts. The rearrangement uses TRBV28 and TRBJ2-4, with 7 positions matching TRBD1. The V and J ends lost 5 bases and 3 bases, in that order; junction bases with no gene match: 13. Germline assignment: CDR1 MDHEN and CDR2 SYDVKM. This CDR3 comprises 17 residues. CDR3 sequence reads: CASSPMTGQGDKNIQYF. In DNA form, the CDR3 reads TGTGCCAGCAGTCCAATGACGGGGCAGGGGGACAAAAACATTCAGTACTTC. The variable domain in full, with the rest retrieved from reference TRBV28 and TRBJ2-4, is DVKVTQSSRYLVKRTGEKVFLECVQDMDHENMFWYRQDPGLGLRLIYFSYDVKMKEKGDIPEGYSVSREKKERFSLILESASTNQTSMYLCASSPMTGQGDKNIQYFGAGTRLSVL.

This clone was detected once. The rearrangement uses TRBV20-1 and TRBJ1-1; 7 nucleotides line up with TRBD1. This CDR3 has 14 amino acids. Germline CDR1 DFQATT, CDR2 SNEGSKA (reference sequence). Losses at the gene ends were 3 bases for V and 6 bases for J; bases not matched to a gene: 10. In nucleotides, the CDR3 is TGCAGTGCTAGTCGGGACAGTAGCCTCTCTGAAGCTTTCTTT. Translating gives CSASRDSSLSEAFF.

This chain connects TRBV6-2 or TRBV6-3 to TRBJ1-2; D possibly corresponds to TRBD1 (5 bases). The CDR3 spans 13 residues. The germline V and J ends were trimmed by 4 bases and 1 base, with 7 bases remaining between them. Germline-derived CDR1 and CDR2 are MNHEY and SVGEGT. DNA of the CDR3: TGTGCCAGCAGTTCAGGGTTTAACTATGGCTACACCTTC. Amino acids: CASSSGFNYGYTF.

CDR3 amino acids: CASTGGGPNTEAFF. The CDR3 DNA reads as TGTGCCAGCACCGGGGGGGGGCCGAACACTGAAGCTTTCTTT. The chain links TRBV28 to TRBJ1-1; a weak D match, TRBD1 (6 bases). Germline assignment: CDR1 MDHEN and CDR2 SYDVKM. Trimming pared 7 bases from V and 1 base from J, leaving 13 bases between. The CDR3 totals 14 residues. Drawing the rest from reference TRBV28 and TRBJ1-1, the complete variable domain is DVKVTQSSRYLVKRTGEKVFLECVQDMDHENMFWYRQDPGLGLRLIYFSYDVKMKEKGDIPEGYSVSREKKERFSLILESASTNQTSMYLCASTGGGPNTEAFFGQGTRLTVV.

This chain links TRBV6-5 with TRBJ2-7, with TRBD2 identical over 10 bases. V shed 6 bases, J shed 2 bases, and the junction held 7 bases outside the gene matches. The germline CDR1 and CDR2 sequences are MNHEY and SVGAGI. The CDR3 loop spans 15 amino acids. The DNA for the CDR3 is TGTGCCAGCAGCCCAAATAGCGGGGGGCCCTACGAGCAGTACTTC. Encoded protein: CASSPNSGGPYEQYF.

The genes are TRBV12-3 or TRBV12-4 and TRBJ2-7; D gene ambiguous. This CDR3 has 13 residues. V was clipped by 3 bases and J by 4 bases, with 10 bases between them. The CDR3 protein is CASSLGRDYEQYF. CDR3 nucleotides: TGTGCCAGCAGTTTGGGCAGAGATTACGAGCAGTACTTC.

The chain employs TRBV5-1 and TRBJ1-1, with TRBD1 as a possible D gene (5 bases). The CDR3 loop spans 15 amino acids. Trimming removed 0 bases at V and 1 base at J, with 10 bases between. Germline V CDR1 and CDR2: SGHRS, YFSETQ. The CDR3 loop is CASSLGWGENTEAFF. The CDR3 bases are TGCGCCAGCAGCTTGGGCTGGGGCGAGAACACTGAAGCTTTCTTT.

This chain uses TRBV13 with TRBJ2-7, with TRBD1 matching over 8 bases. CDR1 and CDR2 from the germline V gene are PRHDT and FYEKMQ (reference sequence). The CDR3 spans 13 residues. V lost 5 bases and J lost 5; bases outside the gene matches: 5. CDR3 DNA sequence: TGTGCCAGCAGCCCCCAGACAGGGGACGAGCAGTACTTC. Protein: CASSPQTGDEQYF. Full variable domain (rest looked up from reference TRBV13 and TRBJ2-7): AAGVIQSPRHLIKEKRETATLKCYPIPRHDTVYWYQQGPGQDPQFLISFYEKMQSDKGSIPDRFSAQQFSDYHSELNMSSLELGDSALYFCASSPQTGDEQYFGPGTRLTVT.